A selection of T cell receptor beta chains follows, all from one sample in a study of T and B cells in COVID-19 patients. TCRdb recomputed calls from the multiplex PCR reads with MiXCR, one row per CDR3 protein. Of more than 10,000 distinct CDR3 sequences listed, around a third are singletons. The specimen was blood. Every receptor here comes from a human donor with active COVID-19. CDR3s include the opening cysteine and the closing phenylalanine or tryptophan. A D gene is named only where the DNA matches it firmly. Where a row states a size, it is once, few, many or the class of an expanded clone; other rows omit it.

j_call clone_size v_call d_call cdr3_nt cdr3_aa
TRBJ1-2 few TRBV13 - TGTGCCAGCACCGACAGAAACTATGGCTACACCTTC CASTDRNYGYTF
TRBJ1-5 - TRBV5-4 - TGTGCCAGCAGCTTGGCAGGCTATCAGCCCCAGCATTTT CASSLAGYQPQHF
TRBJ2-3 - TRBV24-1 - TGTGCCACCAGTGATCCGGACCGCAACACAGATACGCAGTATTTT CATSDPDRNTDTQYF
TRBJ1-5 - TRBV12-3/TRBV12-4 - TGTGCCAGCAGCCCCGGGACAATAAGCAATCAGCCCCAGCATTTT CASSPGTISNQPQHF
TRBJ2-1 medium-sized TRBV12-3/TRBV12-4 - TGTGCCAGCAGTTTAGCGGGGGTTGAGCAGTTCTTC CASSLAGVEQFF
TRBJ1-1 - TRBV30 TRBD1 TGTGCCTGGAGCCCTACTGACAGGGTAAGGACTGAAGCTTTCTTT CAWSPTDRVRTEAFF
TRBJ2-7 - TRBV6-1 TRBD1 TGTGCCAGCAGTAAAACCGGGACAGGGGCCTACGAGCAGTACTTC CASSKTGTGAYEQYF
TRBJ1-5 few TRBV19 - TGTGCCAGTAGCTACAGGGCCAGGGGCAATCAGCCCCAGCATTTT CASSYRARGNQPQHF
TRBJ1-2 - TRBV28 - TGTGCCAGCACCTCGGAAATCTATGGCTACACCTTC CASTSEIYGYTF
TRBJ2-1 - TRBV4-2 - TGTGCCAGCAGCCAAGACGAGGCGCAGTTCTTC CASSQDEAQFF
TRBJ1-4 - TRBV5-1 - TGCGCCAGCAGCTTATACAGTCGGGGTAATGAAAAACTGTTTTTT CASSLYSRGNEKLFF
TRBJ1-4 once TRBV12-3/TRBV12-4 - TGTGCCAGCAGGCGGAACATCGATGAAAAACTGTTTTTT CASRRNIDEKLFF
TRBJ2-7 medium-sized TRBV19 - TGTGCCAGTAGTATGACAGGCGCCACCTACGAGCAGTACTTC CASSMTGATYEQYF
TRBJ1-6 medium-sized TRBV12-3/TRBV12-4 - TGTGCCAGCAGTTTCAGACGTAACAATTCACCCCTCCACTTT CASSFRRNNSPLHF
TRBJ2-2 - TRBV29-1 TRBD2 TGCAGCGTTGAAGCGGCTAGCGGGGGCATGAACACCGGGGAGCTGTTTTTT CSVEAASGGMNTGELFF
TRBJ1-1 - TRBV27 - TGTGCCAGCAGTTTCCGGGACAAGTACACTGAAGCTTTCTTT CASSFRDKYTEAFF
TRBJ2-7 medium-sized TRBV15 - TGTGCCACCAGCAGAGAGTGGGCGGGACAAGCTTACGAGCAGTACTTC CATSREWAGQAYEQYF
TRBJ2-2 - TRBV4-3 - TGCGCCAGCAGCCAAGGATTAGGAGGGCAAACCGGGGAGCTGTTTTTT CASSQGLGGQTGELFF
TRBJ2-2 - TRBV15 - TGTGCCACCAGCAGAGCAGAAGAGCGAGACACCGGGGAGCTGTTTTTT CATSRAEERDTGELFF
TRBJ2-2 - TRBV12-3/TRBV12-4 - TGTGCCAGCAGTCTAGGACAGACGGGGGAGCTGTTTTTT CASSLGQTGELFF
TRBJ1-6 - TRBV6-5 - TGTGCCAGCAGTTTGGCGATAGGTTCACCCCTCCACTTT CASSLAIGSPLHF
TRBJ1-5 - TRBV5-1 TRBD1 TGCGCCAGCAGCTTGGGGACAGGGGATCAGCCCCAGCATTTT CASSLGTGDQPQHF
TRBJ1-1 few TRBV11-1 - TGTGCCAGCAGCTTAGCGCTGGGTTTTCAGGGAATGAACACTGAAGCTTTCTTT CASSLALGFQGMNTEAFF